This T cell receptor (beta chain) stems from a study of shared clonotypes between healthy human individuals. Germline V gives CDR1 MNHEY, CDR2 SMNVEV (reference sequence). The V end lost 2 bases, the J end lost 4 bases, and 14 bases lay between the germline ends. The CDR3 runs to 15 residues. The assay was immunoSEQ multiplex PCR, and TCRdb's table has in-frame clones only and misses some. This table has approximately 2,000,000 clones, 85% to 95% appearing once. The genes are TRBV27 and TRBJ1-1; no clear D. The sequence derives from a man younger than 30 in good health. Some clones in this sample may be carry-over from other donors' samples. Sequencing used naive CD4+ T cells from PBMCs. The subset: CD45RA+ positively selected. The CDR3 protein is CASSLPANFPTEAFF. Written as DNA, the CDR3 is TGTGCCAGCAGTTTACCTGCGAATTTTCCCACTGAAGCTTTCTTT.